The clone carrying this TCR beta chain was recorded at least ten times. The antigen is undetermined. This specimen comes from a study of T-cell reconstitution after alpha-beta-depleted transplantation in children. Study outcomes and limitations: In patients about two months after transplant, alpha-beta T cells reportedly arose from several hundred expanded graft clones. A year had passed since transplant, and T-cell counts and diversity by then came mostly from newly produced T cells. Surviving recipient T cells and thymic progenitors underlay high day-60 TCRbeta diversity in some patients.

The CDR3 totals 11 residues. V was clipped by 8 bases and J by 10 bases, with 12 bases between them. In germline, CDR1 is SGHVS, CDR2 FNYEAQ. The library targeted TCRbeta and was prepared with unique molecular identifiers. TCRdb passed the PCR reads through MiXCR, listing each CDR3 protein once. The data contain just under 250,000 distinct CDR3 sequences, roughly a quarter of them singletons. J is TRBJ2-1 and V is TRBV7-6; perhaps TRBD2 as D (5 bases). Source: PBMCs, taken before TCRalphabeta/CD19-depleted stem cell transplant. The receptor's source is a girl aged 2 to 10 with Fanconi anemia, due to receive a stem cell transplant. The CDR3 here is CASGLALEQFF. The CDR3 nucleotides are TGTGCCAGCGGGTTAGCGTTGGAGCAGTTCTTC.